This T cell receptor (beta chain) was sequenced during a study of monozygotic twins with inflammatory bowel disease. Findings and caveats of the study: For IBD, no single strong associated signal or clonotype was supported.

On this clonotype: Its antigen is undetermined.

TCRdb reprocessed the 5' RACE reads, keeping one entry per CDR3 protein, no DNA. This sample's clone table lists 400,000 to 500,000 distinct CDR3 sequences. The sample taken for sequencing was blood. The clonotype comes from a human donor with ulcerative colitis or Crohn's disease, or a healthy co-twin of an affected twin (not recorded which).

The CDR3 protein is CSARDSIAGGGDTQYF. The rearrangement links TRBV20-1 to TRBJ2-3; TCRdb designates TRBD2, a call that cannot be tested without DNA. The CDR3 has 16 residues. CDR1 and CDR2 (germline): DFQATT, SNEGSKA (reference sequence).